This T cell receptor (beta chain) comes out of a study of spatial heterogeneity in lung cancer. Study results and limitations: Counts of expanded alpha and beta TCRs within tumors tracked the tumor nonsynonymous mutation count. Ubiquitous and regional nonsynonymous mutation counts were tracked by ubiquitous and regional expanded TCR counts, respectively.

Single TCR cDNA molecules each had their own unique molecular identifier. Each CDR3 protein is one row after TCRdb ran MiXCR on the 5' RACE reads. This sample yields approximately 13,000 distinct CDR3 sequences, of which roughly 5.4% are seen a single time; more than 35% belongs to the top ten. Time point here: sample taken at primary tumor resection. Whole RNA from tumor, nontumor lung or frozen PBMC was sequenced unsorted. This clonotype was found many times. Antigen specificity is unknown. The sample consisted of lung tumor tissue, taken at surgery. The receptor's source is a male donor with early-stage non-small cell lung cancer.

CDR3 residues: CATSGAGTSSYNEQFF. The CDR3 bases are TGTGCCACCAGTGGTGCGGGAACCAGCTCCTACAATGAGCAGTTCTTC. The J gene is TRBJ2-1, the V gene TRBV24-1; a weak D match, TRBD2 (6 bases). Trimming took off 5 bases at V and 0 bases at J, with 13 bases between the two ends. CDR3 length: 16 amino acids. Per the germline V gene, CDR1 is KGHDR and CDR2 is SFDVKD.